This section outlines one TCR beta chain sequence together with its context. Per the original data handling: Estimation of nucleated cell counts was performed using reference gene primer amplification. This table comes from immunoSEQ multiplex PCR, and its TCRdb copy is limited to in-frame clones, with some not included. D and trimming come from the DNA, and the V and J calls and clone size come from that table. The sample records about 170,000 clones, more than 75% being singletons. The V gene's germline CDR1 is MNHEY and CDR2 SVGAGI. The CDR3 totals 14 residues. V was shortened by 0 bases and J by 5 bases, with 11 bases between the two germline ends. The record originates from a study of blood T cell repertoires in COVID-19. Enrolled during active infection, Seattle patients were then followed longitudinally.

Sequenced material: peripheral blood. The genes are TRBV6-5 and TRBJ2-7, with D possibly TRBD1 on 6 matching bases. The TCR sequence derives from a man aged 18-30 years with COVID-19, enrolled during active disease. The CDR3 DNA sequence: TGTGCCAGCAGTTACTCGCAGGGGATCCACGAGCAGTACTTC. This translates into CASSYSQGIHEQYF.